The 23 T cell receptor beta chains presented below share a single source sample, sequenced in a study of cytomegalovirus exposure and HLA in healthy donors (dated by TCRdb to between 2016 and 2019). To prepare the library, the immunoSEQ multiplex PCR assay was applied. TCRdb re-hosts the immuneACCESS table, in-frame sequences only. Its copies lack some clones; in the studies checked, an unresolved V gene accounts for under half of them, and the cause for the rest is not known. This sample comprises about 140,000 clones, about 88% of them detected only once. The ten largest clonotypes hold roughly 10% of the sample. Sequences were obtained from PBMCs. Receptor source: a man younger than 30 in good health and CMV-seropositive.

This chain joins TRBV5-1 and TRBJ1-2, with D maybe TRBD1 (5 bases). Germline V CDR1 and CDR2: SGHRS, YFSETQ. The CDR3 consists of 15 residues. V lost 0 bases to trimming and J lost 3 bases, with 12 bases between them. The CDR3 here is CASSLGAGRDYGYTF. In DNA form, the CDR3 reads TGCGCCAGCAGCTTGGGAGCAGGGAGGGACTATGGCTACACCTTC.

This clone occurred once. V gene TRBV7-9 combines with J gene TRBJ1-1; D not resolved. Between the trimmed V and J ends, which lost 6 bases and 8 bases, there was a span of 10 bases. The germline V gene encodes CDR1 SEHNR and CDR2 FQNEAQ (reference sequence). This CDR3 spans 11 amino acids. The CDR3 nucleotides read TGTGCCAGCAGGAGGGAGGAGGAAGCTTTCTTT. Encoded protein: CASRREEEAFF.

This clone has more than one count but fewer than ten. CDR3 sequence: CASSPDSFNSPLHF. The CDR3 DNA is TGTGCCAGCAGTCCAGACAGCTTTAATTCACCCCTCCACTTT. The chain employs TRBV2 and TRBJ1-6, with a tentative D call TRBD1 (5 bases). The V end was cut by 5 bases, the J end by 6 bases, with 11 bases between. The CDR3 contains 14 residues. Germline V lookup: CDR1 SNHLY, CDR2 FYNNEI. Combining the CDR3 with reference TRBV2 and TRBJ1-6 gives the whole variable domain EPEVTQTPSHQVTQMGQEVILRCVPISNHLYFYWYRQILGQKVEFLVSFYNNEISEKSEIFDDQFSVERPDGSNFTLKIRSTKLEDSAMYFCASSPDSFNSPLHFGNGTRLTVT.

The chain combines TRBV9 with TRBJ2-2, with 10 bases matching TRBD2. The germline gives CDR1 SGDLS, CDR2 YYNGEE. The CDR3 extends over 15 amino acids. J was trimmed by 5 bases and V by 4 bases; bases with no gene match: 5. CDR3 protein: CASSPLAGATGELFF. The CDR3 nucleotides are TGTGCCAGCAGCCCTCTAGCGGGAGCGACCGGGGAGCTGTTTTTT.

This chain joins TRBV29-1 and TRBJ1-1; 10 nucleotides match TRBD1. The V gene end was trimmed by 6 bases and the J gene end by 3 bases; junction bases not matched to a gene: 10. The CDR3 loop spans 15 amino acids. Germline CDR1 SQVTM, CDR2 ANQGSEA. CDR3 residues: CSVDDMGTGDTEAFF. The CDR3 region has the DNA TGCAGCGTCGACGATATGGGGACAGGGGACACTGAAGCTTTCTTT.

The chain recombines TRBV11-3 with TRBJ2-2, with 7 nucleotides matching TRBD1. Trimming at V came to 5 bases and at J to 6 bases, leaving 9 bases not matched to a gene. This CDR3 has 15 amino acids. Germline CDR1 is SGHNT and CDR2 is YENEEA. CDR3 DNA sequence: TGTGCCAGCAGCGTAGGACAGGAGGTCGCCGGGGAGCTGTTTTTT. Encoded protein: CASSVGQEVAGELFF.

The chain is built from TRBV5-6 and TRBJ2-1, with D perhaps TRBD1 (7 bases). The CDR3 consists of 14 residues. Between the trimmed V and J ends, which lost 6 bases and 5 bases, there was a span of 15 bases. Germline CDR1 is SGHDT and CDR2 is YYEEEE. The CDR3 DNA reads as TGTGCCAGCAACTCCAGGGGGGAGGACAATGAGCAGTTCTTC. It specifies CASNSRGEDNEQFF.

This chain joins TRBV7-6 and TRBJ1-4; D unresolved. Trimming took 5 bases from V and 5 from J, leaving 15 bases between them. This CDR3 region has 15 residues. The germline V gene has CDR1 SGHVS and CDR2 FNYEAQ. The CDR3 is CASSRTVVGNEKLFF. DNA of the CDR3: TGTGCCAGCAGCCGCACAGTGGTAGGAAATGAAAAACTGTTTTTT. The variable domain in full, completed from reference TRBV7-6 and TRBJ1-4, reads GAGVSQSPRYKVTKRGQDVALRCDPISGHVSLYWYRQALGQGPEFLTYFNYEAQQDKSGLPNDRFSAERPEGSISTLTIQRTEQRDSAMYRCASSRTVVGNEKLFFGSGTQLSVL.

The chain joins TRBV19 to TRBJ2-3, with 11 bases matching TRBD2. Germline V lookup: CDR1 LNHDA, CDR2 SQIVND (reference sequence). Germline trimming cut 6 bases from V and 8 bases from J; bases unmatched to any gene: 13. The CDR3 is made up of 16 amino acids. Here the CDR3 DNA reads TGTGCCAGTAGACCCGCGGTAGCGGGAGGGCGGAGTACGCAGTATTTT. This translates into CASRPAVAGGRSTQYF.

The chain combines TRBV5-1 with TRBJ2-3, with D maybe TRBD2 (5 bases). Germline lookup yields CDR1 SGHRS and CDR2 YFSETQ. The CDR3 covers 19 residues. Trimming removed 2 bases at V and 0 bases at J, with 22 bases between. The CDR3 is CASSFGVFSSGLSTDTQYF. CDR3 DNA: TGCGCCAGCAGCTTCGGGGTATTCAGTTCCGGGTTGAGCACAGATACGCAGTATTTT.

The chain combines TRBV25-1 with TRBJ2-2; a possible D gene is TRBD1 (6 bases). V gave up 5 bases and J gave up 3 bases, with 13 bases separating them. The CDR3 runs to 15 residues. Germline values: CDR1 MGHDK, CDR2 SYGVNS. CDR3 bases: TGTGCCAGCAGTTCAGGGGCGCAGGACACCGGGGAGCTGTTTTTT. This encodes CASSSGAQDTGELFF.

The rearrangement joins TRBV29-1 to TRBJ1-4, with 9 bases identical to TRBD1. The CDR3 is made up of 13 amino acids. After removal of 7 bases from V and 8 bases from J, the junction contained 8 bases not matched to a gene. Germline lookup yields CDR1 SQVTM and CDR2 ANQGSEA. CDR3 sequence: CSEAGGQGEKLFF. The CDR3 DNA reads TGCAGCGAGGCGGGGGGACAGGGAGAAAAACTGTTTTTT.

This chain connects TRBV10-3 to TRBJ1-1; 7 positions match TRBD1. The germline gives CDR1 ENHRY, CDR2 SYGVKD. The CDR3 contains 13 residues. V gave up 9 bases and J gave up 2 bases; unmatched junction bases: 6. CDR3 sequence reads: CAIGGQSNTEAFF. DNA of the CDR3: TGTGCCATAGGGGGACAGTCTAACACTGAAGCTTTCTTT.

This clone was seen more than once but under ten times. The chain has TRBV30 and TRBJ1-2; D possibly corresponds to TRBD1 (6 bases). The CDR3 contains 13 residues. The V gene's germline CDR1 is GTSNPN and CDR2 SVGIG (reference sequence). The CDR3 loop reads CADRQDTSYGYTF. DNA for the CDR3: TGTGCTGACCGACAGGATACTAGCTATGGCTACACCTTC.

This clone has just one count. V usage is TRBV7-2 and J usage is TRBJ2-7; 7 nucleotides match TRBD1. Germline V CDR1 and CDR2: SGHTA, FQGNSA. Trimming at V came to 3 bases and at J to 6 bases, leaving 8 bases not matched to a gene. The CDR3 is 14 amino acids. The CDR3 is CASSLNRGTSEQYF. The CDR3 DNA reads TGTGCCAGCAGCTTGAACAGGGGTACGAGCGAGCAGTACTTC.

The CDR3 region has the DNA TGCGCCAGCAGCCAACAGGGGGTCCACTATGGCTACACCTTC. It translates to CASSQQGVHYGYTF. The chain combines TRBV4-1 with TRBJ1-2, with 7 bases identical to TRBD1. The CDR3 is 14 residues long. After removal of 2 bases from V and 3 bases from J, the junction contained 3 bases not matched to a gene. Germline-derived CDR1 and CDR2 are MGHRA and YSYEKL.

The chain combines TRBV14 with TRBJ2-7, with TRBD1 matching 8 bases. The CDR3 length is 15 residues. CDR1 and CDR2 (germline): SGHDN, FVKESK. V trimming: 2 bases; J trimming: 6 bases; junction bases outside the gene matches: 9. CDR3 in DNA: TGTGCCAGCAGCCAACCAGGGGGCGTTATCGTCGAGCAGTACTTC. Translation: CASSQPGGVIVEQYF. Together with reference TRBV14 and TRBJ2-7, the CDR3 gives the full variable domain: EAGVTQFPSHSVIEKGQTVTLRCDPISGHDNLYWYRRVMGKEIKFLLHFVKESKQDESGMPNNRFLAERTGGTYSTLKVQPAELEDSGVYFCASSQPGGVIVEQYFGPGTRLTVT.

This clone has a single count. This rearrangement joins TRBV7-2 to TRBJ2-7; TRBD2 might be the D (5 bases). Germline assignment: CDR1 SGHTA and CDR2 FQGNSA. Trimming pared 5 bases from V and 2 bases from J, leaving 13 bases between. This CDR3 is built from 14 residues. The CDR3 nucleotides read TGTGCCAGCAGCGCTGGCCTCGGGGCCTACGAGCAGTACTTC. Amino acids: CASSAGLGAYEQYF.

The V gene is TRBV6-5, the J gene TRBJ1-2, with TRBD1 as a possible D gene (5 bases). Looked up from germline, CDR1 is MNHEY and CDR2 is SVGAGI. The germline V and J ends were trimmed by 4 bases and 4 bases, with 13 bases remaining between them. The CDR3 has 14 amino acids. The CDR3 sequence is CASSFRDRTYGYTF. CDR3 DNA sequence: TGTGCCAGCAGTTTCAGGGATAGAACCTATGGCTACACCTTC.

The rearrangement joins TRBV18 to TRBJ1-1; no reliable D call. Germline CDR1 reads KGHSH; CDR2 reads LQKENI. V gave up 5 bases and J gave up 5 bases, with 15 bases separating them. The CDR3 extends over 14 amino acids. CDR3 sequence: CASSAREGKTEAFF. The DNA of the CDR3 is TGTGCCAGCTCAGCAAGGGAGGGAAAAACTGAAGCTTTCTTT.

The rearrangement joins TRBV5-6 to TRBJ1-1, with D possibly being TRBD1 (5 bases). V lost 0 bases to trimming and J lost 5 bases, with 11 bases between them. In germline, CDR1 is SGHDT, CDR2 YYEEEE. This CDR3 contains 14 residues. The CDR3 DNA reads as TGTGCCAGCAGCTTGGGGCGCCAGGGTACTGAAGCTTTCTTT. Its protein product is CASSLGRQGTEAFF. The full variable domain, completed using reference TRBV5-6 and TRBJ1-1, is DAGVTQSPTHLIKTRGQQVTLRCSPKSGHDTVSWYQQALGQGPQFIFQYYEEEERQRGNFPDRFSGHQFPNYSSELNVNALLLGDSALYLCASSLGRQGTEAFFGQGTRLTVV.

The sample holds one count of this clone. The gene calls are TRBV15 and TRBJ2-3; 10 bases align to TRBD2. This CDR3 has 16 amino acids. V was pared by 0 bases and J by 7 bases, with 7 bases of the junction left unmatched. From germline, CDR1 is LNHNV and CDR2 YYDKDF (reference sequence). The CDR3 is CATSRDRDSGRNTQYF. The CDR3 DNA follows: TGTGCCACCAGCAGAGATCGGGATAGCGGGAGGAATACGCAGTATTTT.

This chain uses TRBV27 with TRBJ2-7; D unclear. The CDR3 consists of 13 residues. Germline V gives CDR1 MNHEY, CDR2 SMNVEV (reference sequence). Trimming pared 2 bases from V and 2 bases from J, leaving 7 bases between. CDR3 protein: CASSLTPTYEQYF. The CDR3 DNA reads as TGTGCCAGCAGTTTAACCCCTACCTACGAGCAGTACTTC.